These 30 T cell receptor beta chains share one sample of origin, sequenced in a study of blood T cell repertoires in COVID-19. Profiled with immunoSEQ multiplex PCR; TCRdb holds only in-frame clones, not every one. This sample has about 110,000 clones; 84% occur once, and the top ten carry around 14%. Sample: peripheral blood. These receptors came from an older woman with acute or convalescent COVID-19.

The CDR3 bases are TGTGCCAGCAGGGGATCCGGGACAGGGCACACCGGGGAGCTGTTTTTT. This sequence encodes CASRGSGTGHTGELFF. The chain combines TRBV2 with TRBJ2-2, with TRBD1 identical over 9 bases. Trimming took 6 bases from V and 3 from J; bases not matched to a gene: 8. The germline V gene has CDR1 SNHLY and CDR2 FYNNEI. The CDR3 consists of 16 residues. The variable domain in full, completed from reference TRBV2 and TRBJ2-2, reads EPEVTQTPSHQVTQMGQEVILRCVPISNHLYFYWYRQILGQKVEFLVSFYNNEISEKSEIFDDQFSVERPDGSNFTLKIRSTKLEDSAMYFCASRGSGTGHTGELFFGEGSRLTVL.

The rearrangement uses TRBV18 and TRBJ1-2; maybe TRBD1 (6 bases). Trimming stripped 3 bases from V and 5 bases from J, with 13 bases between. Germline CDR1 is KGHSH and CDR2 is LQKENI. This CDR3 comprises 14 residues. CDR3 nucleotide sequence: TGTGCCAGCTCACCGGGCAGGGGCCCTTATGGCTACACCTTC. This codes for CASSPGRGPYGYTF.

This clone has only a few counts. This chain joins TRBV3-1 (or the pseudogene TRBV3-2) and TRBJ1-2, with 8 bases that match TRBD1. The CDR3 runs 13 residues. V lost 5 bases, J lost 4 bases, and 3 bases stayed unmatched. From germline, CDR1 is LGHDT and CDR2 YNNKEL (reference sequence). Here the CDR3 DNA reads TGTGCCAGCAGCTTTGACAGGGGCTATGGCTACACCTTC. Its translation: CASSFDRGYGYTF.

V and J are TRBV13 and TRBJ2-7; 8 nucleotides match TRBD2. CDR3 length: 16 residues. Germline loops: CDR1 PRHDT, CDR2 FYEKMQ (reference sequence). J was trimmed by 3 bases and V by 4 bases; bases with no gene match: 11. In DNA, the CDR3 is TGTGCCAGCAGCTCCCGTTCCGGGACTAGGGGCTACGAGCAGTACTTC. Its protein is CASSSRSGTRGYEQYF. The complete variable domain, with remaining parts taken from reference TRBV13 and TRBJ2-7, reads AAGVIQSPRHLIKEKRETATLKCYPIPRHDTVYWYQQGPGQDPQFLISFYEKMQSDKGSIPDRFSAQQFSDYHSELNMSSLELGDSALYFCASSSRSGTRGYEQYFGPGTRLTVT.

The chain combines TRBV27 with TRBJ2-3; 9 bases are shared with TRBD2. Germline lookup yields CDR1 MNHEY and CDR2 SMNVEV (reference sequence). V shed 0 bases and J 3 bases; nucleotides not matched to a gene: 10. The CDR3 is 18 amino acids. The CDR3 coding sequence is TGTGCCAGCAGTTTATCGTCGGTTCTAGCGGGGAATACAGATACGCAGTATTTT. Its protein product is CASSLSSVLAGNTDTQYF.

In regard to this clone: Other DNA sequences in the same sample also yield this CDR3. The gene calls are TRBV2 and TRBJ1-1; maybe TRBD1 (6 bases). V lost 5 bases and J 1 base, leaving 8 bases between the germline ends. The germline V gene has CDR1 SNHLY and CDR2 FYNNEI. The CDR3 totals 13 residues. The CDR3 DNA reads TGTGCCAGCAGTCTACAGGGGAACACTGAAGCTTTCTTT. Translation: CASSLQGNTEAFF.

The gene calls are TRBV5-4 and TRBJ1-2; TRBD1 agrees at 12 bases. Germline CDR1 reads SGHNT; CDR2 reads YYREEE (reference sequence). Losses at the gene ends were 2 bases for V and 0 bases for J; bases not matched to a gene: 5. The CDR3 is 17 residues long. CDR3 residues: CASSFPGQGASNYGYTF. The CDR3 nucleotides are TGTGCCAGCAGCTTCCCGGGACAGGGGGCTTCTAACTATGGCTACACCTTC. Supplemented by reference TRBV5-4 and TRBJ1-2, the full variable domain reads ETGVTQSPTHLIKTRGQQVTLRCSSQSGHNTVSWYQQALGQGPQFIFQYYREEENGRGNFPPRFSGLQFPNYSSELNVNALELDDSALYLCASSFPGQGASNYGYTFGSGTRLTVV.

This chain joins TRBV28 and TRBJ1-3; D perhaps matches TRBD1 (5 bases). Germline-derived CDR1 and CDR2 are MDHEN and SYDVKM. Trimming took 4 bases from V and 0 from J, leaving 7 bases between them. This CDR3 is built from 14 residues. The CDR3 spells CASSSQGSGNTIYF. CDR3 in DNA: TGTGCCAGCAGTTCGCAGGGCTCTGGAAACACCATATATTTT.

The chain is built from TRBV9 and TRBJ1-4, with TRBD1 matching 8 bases. The junction had 4 bases not matched to a gene; V was cut back by 2 bases and J by 7 bases. Germline V lookup: CDR1 SGDLS, CDR2 YYNGEE. There are 14 residues in the CDR3. CDR3 amino acids: CASSVTGGSEKLFF. In DNA form, the CDR3 reads TGTGCCAGCAGCGTTACAGGGGGTAGTGAAAAACTGTTTTTT.

This sequence joins TRBV5-4 and TRBJ1-1; tentatively, D is TRBD1 (5 bases). This CDR3 region has 15 residues. Germline V gene sequence: CDR1 SGHNT, CDR2 YYREEE (reference sequence). The V end was cut by 6 bases, the J end by 3 bases, with 18 bases between. CDR3 amino acids: CASTSGAGRDTEAFF. The CDR3 DNA is TGTGCCAGCACCTCCGGGGCAGGGAGGGACACTGAAGCTTTCTTT.

This clone was seen more than once but under ten times. The chain carries TRBV2 and TRBJ1-6, with D perhaps TRBD1 (6 bases). Germline CDR1 and CDR2: SNHLY and FYNNEI. The CDR3 covers 15 residues. The V end was cut by 6 bases, the J end by 7 bases, with 16 bases between. CDR3 protein: CASRQIQGGNSPLHF. The CDR3 region has the DNA TGTGCCAGCAGACAGATACAGGGAGGGAATTCACCCCTCCACTTT.

The chain is built from TRBV6-1 and TRBJ2-1, with 9 positions matching TRBD2. The CDR3 is 16 amino acids. V was pared by 2 bases and J by 10 bases, with 12 bases of the junction left unmatched. Germline V CDR1 and CDR2: MNHNS, SASEGT. CDR3 nucleotides: TGTGCCAGCAGTGAACTAGCGGGATCCTCCCTTCGGGAGCAGTTCTTC. It is translated as CASSELAGSSLREQFF.

V is TRBV5-1 and J is TRBJ2-2, with D possibly being TRBD1 (5 bases). V lost 4 bases and J 7 bases, leaving 14 bases between the germline ends. CDR3 length equals 14 residues. Germline loops: CDR1 SGHRS, CDR2 YFSETQ. For the CDR3, the DNA is TGCGCCAGCAGCCCCGCGCAGGGAAACGGGGAGCTGTTTTTT. Protein sequence: CASSPAQGNGELFF.

The chain carries TRBV3-1 (or the pseudogene TRBV3-2) and TRBJ2-4, with 10 bases fitting TRBD2. Trimming removed 1 base from V and 5 bases from J; junction bases left unmatched: 8. Germline V gene data show CDR1 as LGHDT and CDR2 as YNNKEL (reference sequence). This CDR3 has 17 amino acids. This CDR3 is CASSQVWSSGGENIQYF. In nucleotides, the CDR3 is TGTGCCAGCAGCCAAGTTTGGTCTAGCGGGGGTGAAAACATTCAGTACTTC.

The V and J genes are TRBV29-1 and TRBJ1-1, with 7 bases matching TRBD1. The CDR3 sequence is 12 residues long. Germline loops: CDR1 SQVTM, CDR2 ANQGSEA. J was trimmed by 1 base and V by 7 bases; bases with no gene match: 3. The CDR3 loop reads CSGAGGNTEAFF. The CDR3 DNA reads TGCAGCGGCGCAGGGGGGAACACTGAAGCTTTCTTT.

The chain links TRBV5-4 to TRBJ2-2, with a possible D match to TRBD2 (7 bases). Germline V lookup: CDR1 SGHNT, CDR2 YYREEE (reference sequence). V shed 4 bases and J shed 5 bases, with 21 bases lying between them. This CDR3 comprises 17 residues. The CDR3 region is CASSPGGAAWGTGELFF. CDR3 nucleotides: TGTGCCAGCAGCCCTGGGGGGGCAGCCTGGGGGACCGGGGAGCTGTTTTTT.

This sequence joins TRBV6-2 or TRBV6-3 and TRBJ2-2; TRBD2 agrees at 7 bases. Trimming cost V 6 bases and J 0 bases; bases outside gene matches: 4. The CDR3 loop spans 15 amino acids. Germline V gene sequence: CDR1 MNHEY, CDR2 SVGEGT. DNA of the CDR3: TGTGCCAGCAGCTTCGGACTAGCGAACACCGGGGAGCTGTTTTTT. Protein sequence: CASSFGLANTGELFF.

J is TRBJ1-6 and V is TRBV6-5; 8 bases fit TRBD1. This CDR3 comprises 14 residues. CDR1 and CDR2 from the germline V gene are MNHEY and SVGAGI. V lost 8 bases and J lost 9; bases outside the gene matches: 9. The CDR3 DNA follows: TGTGCCAGCCTCTTGGACAGGGCGGGTTCACCCCTCCACTTT. Translation gives CASLLDRAGSPLHF.

The V call is TRBV15, the J call TRBJ2-7; D remains unclear. The CDR3 consists of 15 residues. In germline, CDR1 is LNHNV, CDR2 YYDKDF (reference sequence). The ends were cut back, 0 bases at V and 3 bases at J, with 12 bases in the middle. CDR3 in amino acids: CATSRDRVAVYEQYF. The CDR3 nucleotides are TGTGCCACCAGCAGAGATAGAGTAGCCGTCTACGAGCAGTACTTC.

The genes are TRBV6-5 and TRBJ1-1, with 8 bases fitting TRBD1. Losses at the gene ends were 0 bases for V and 6 bases for J; bases not matched to a gene: 9. The CDR3 has 16 residues. CDR1 is MNHEY and CDR2 is SVGAGI in the germline V gene. The DNA of the CDR3 is TGTGCCAGCAGTTACTCACGGACAGGGAGGAATGCTGAAGCTTTCTTT. Encoded protein: CASSYSRTGRNAEAFF.

The V and J genes are TRBV6-5 and TRBJ1-4, with D perhaps matching TRBD1 (5 bases). Germline V gene data show CDR1 as MNHEY and CDR2 as SVGAGI. The V end was cut by 3 bases, the J end by 8 bases, with 13 bases between. The CDR3 is made up of 14 amino acids. This chain's CDR3 is CASSYRPGGEKLFF. In DNA, the CDR3 is TGTGCCAGCAGTTATAGACCCGGGGGGGAAAAACTGTTTTTT.

V usage is TRBV18 and J usage is TRBJ1-2; 8 positions agree with TRBD1. V gave up 7 bases and J gave up 4 bases; unmatched junction bases: 11. The germline gives CDR1 KGHSH, CDR2 LQKENI. The CDR3 extends over 15 amino acids. This CDR3 is CASWPGQAQVYGYTF. The CDR3 DNA is TGTGCCAGCTGGCCGGGACAGGCCCAGGTCTATGGCTACACCTTC.

CDR3 in amino acids: CASSIGSQETQYF. DNA of the CDR3: TGTGCCAGTAGTATCGGGAGCCAAGAGACCCAGTACTTC. The rearrangement links TRBV19 to TRBJ2-5; tentatively, D is TRBD2 (6 bases). Germline V gene lookup returns CDR1 LNHDA and CDR2 SQIVND (reference sequence). The CDR3 is 13 amino acids. The ends were cut back, 3 bases at V and 1 base at J, with 6 bases in the middle. Combining the CDR3 with reference TRBV19 and TRBJ2-5 gives the whole variable domain DGGITQSPKYLFRKEGQNVTLSCEQNLNHDAMYWYRQDPGQGLRLIYYSQIVNDFQKGDIAEGYSVSREKKESFPLTVTSAQKNPTAFYLCASSIGSQETQYFGPGTRLLVL.

The chain joins TRBV15 to TRBJ2-5; TRBD1 agrees at 8 bases. In germline, CDR1 is LNHNV, CDR2 YYDKDF (reference sequence). This CDR3 is built from 16 residues. V lost 0 bases to trimming and J lost 7 bases; unmatched junction nucleotides: 10. The CDR3 nucleotides read TGTGCCACCAGCAGAGATTCCGCAGGGGGCGAGGGGACCCAGTACTTC. Its translation: CATSRDSAGGEGTQYF. Full variable domain (remainder filled in from reference TRBV15 and TRBJ2-5): DAMVIQNPRYQVTQFGKPVTLSCSQTLNHNVMYWYQQKSSQAPKLLFHYYDKDFNNEADTPDNFQSRRPNTSFCFLDIRSPGLGDTAMYLCATSRDSAGGEGTQYFGPGTRLLVL.

The V and J genes are TRBV12-3 or TRBV12-4 and TRBJ2-5, with a possible D match to TRBD1 (6 bases). The CDR3 sequence is 13 residues long. V was clipped by 4 bases and J by 7 bases, with 13 bases between them. The CDR3 DNA reads as TGTGCCAGCAGTTCGACAGGCCCAAGGACCCAGTACTTC. This sequence encodes CASSSTGPRTQYF.

In DNA, the CDR3 is TGTGCCAGCAGCGGAGAGACAGGGTATAACTATGGCTACACCTTC. This encodes CASSGETGYNYGYTF. This sequence joins TRBV7-9 and TRBJ1-2, with TRBD1 matching over 7 bases. Losses at the gene ends were 5 bases for V and 1 base for J; bases not matched to a gene: 7. Germline lookup yields CDR1 SEHNR and CDR2 FQNEAQ (reference sequence). This CDR3 is 15 amino acids long.

The CDR3, as DNA: TGTGCCAGCAGTGAACTCGGAGGGGACCATCAGCCCCAGCATTTT. Translating gives CASSELGGDHQPQHF. The chain carries TRBV6-1 and TRBJ1-5; the D gene is possibly TRBD1 (5 bases). The CDR3 extends over 15 amino acids. V shed 2 bases and J shed 5 bases, with 13 bases lying between them. The germline V gene encodes CDR1 MNHNS and CDR2 SASEGT.

The chain employs TRBV5-4 and TRBJ2-3, with 13 bases lining up with TRBD2. The V gene end was trimmed by 0 bases and the J gene end by 5 bases; junction bases not matched to a gene: 6. The CDR3 runs to 17 residues. Germline V gene data show CDR1 as SGHNT and CDR2 as YYREEE (reference sequence). CDR3 in amino acids: CASSLGLAGGRGDTQYF. The CDR3, as DNA: TGTGCCAGCAGCTTGGGACTAGCGGGAGGTCGGGGAGATACGCAGTATTTT. The entire variable domain, with the rest obtained from reference TRBV5-4 and TRBJ2-3, is as follows: ETGVTQSPTHLIKTRGQQVTLRCSSQSGHNTVSWYQQALGQGPQFIFQYYREEENGRGNFPPRFSGLQFPNYSSELNVNALELDDSALYLCASSLGLAGGRGDTQYFGPGTRLTVL.

This rearrangement joins TRBV5-6 to TRBJ1-3; 8 bases agree with TRBD1. Germline trimming cut 4 bases from V and 4 bases from J; bases unmatched to any gene: 7. The CDR3 has 15 residues. The germline CDR1 and CDR2 sequences are SGHDT and YYEEEE. The CDR3 coding sequence is TGTGCCAGCAGCCCCACTACAGGGGGAGGAAACACCATATATTTT. Protein sequence: CASSPTTGGGNTIYF.

The V gene is TRBV7-2, the J gene TRBJ2-1; D not resolved. CDR1 is SGHTA, CDR2 FQGNSA, per germline. V lost 0 bases to trimming and J lost 6 bases, with 9 bases between them. This CDR3 spans 14 amino acids. CDR3 region: CASSLALRSNEQFF. CDR3 sequence (DNA): TGTGCCAGCAGCTTAGCGCTTAGGAGCAATGAGCAGTTCTTC.